The rows below give T cell receptor beta chains drawn from one sample of a study of cytomegalovirus exposure and HLA in healthy donors. Assay: immunoSEQ multiplex PCR; the TCRdb copy retains only in-frame clones and omits some. The sample contains about 140,000 clones, roughly 88% of which appear only once. What was sequenced was PBMCs. Receptors were obtained from a woman in her 40s in good health and CMV-seronegative. CDR3s include the opening cysteine and the closing phenylalanine or tryptophan. D genes are given only for firm matches. Clone size appears in some rows only: once, few, many, or a class for an expanded clone.

few,15,TRBV5-1,TRBJ2-7,TRBD1,CASSWSGQSSYEQYF,TGCGCCAGCAGCTGGTCGGGACAGAGCTCCTACGAGCAGTACTTC
few,16,TRBV28,TRBJ1-5,NA,CASSLRWFLGYQPQHF,TGTGCCAGCAGCCTAAGGTGGTTTCTGGGCTATCAGCCCCAGCATTTT
NA,16,TRBV21-1,TRBJ1-3,NA,CASSTPPGTKENTIYF,TGTGCCAGCAGCACTCCACCCGGGACAAAGGAAAACACCATATATTTT
NA,16,TRBV9,TRBJ1-4,NA,CASSVLADRTNEKLFF,TGTGCCAGCAGCGTTCTGGCGGATCGAACTAATGAAAAACTGTTTTTT
NA,13,TRBV5-1,TRBJ2-5,NA,CASSLPSQETQYF,TGCGCCAGCAGCTTGCCCAGCCAAGAGACCCAGTACTTC
NA,14,TRBV2,TRBJ2-7,NA,CASSDPGHSYEQYF,TGTGCCAGCAGTGATCCGGGACACTCGTACGAGCAGTACTTC
NA,15,TRBV19,TRBJ2-1,NA,CASSISGSSYNEQFF,TGTGCCAGTAGTATAAGTGGGAGCTCCTACAATGAGCAGTTCTTC
once,14,TRBV7-3,TRBJ2-5,TRBD1,CSSSLSPGGETQYF,TGTTCCAGCAGCTTATCGCCAGGGGGTGAGACCCAGTACTTC
NA,16,TRBV7-8,TRBJ2-7,TRBD2,CASSSNSGRAGGEQYF,TGTGCCAGCAGCTCCAATAGCGGGAGGGCCGGGGGCGAGCAGTACTTC
NA,16,TRBV2,TRBJ2-7,NA,CASRGWGRDSSYEQYF,TGTGCCAGCAGAGGTTGGGGGCGGGACAGCTCCTACGAGCAGTACTTC
NA,16,TRBV4-2,TRBJ2-5,NA,CASSQDGAGVAGTQYF,TGTGCCAGCAGCCAAGATGGGGCAGGGGTCGCAGGGACCCAGTACTTC
NA,15,TRBV6-1,TRBJ1-4,TRBD1,CASSGTTGGLEKLFF,TGTGCCAGCAGTGGAACTACAGGGGGCCTTGAAAAACTGTTTTTT
NA,14,TRBV9,TRBJ2-7,TRBD2,CASSVSGGSYEQYF,TGTGCCAGCAGCGTGTCGGGAGGATCCTACGAGCAGTACTTC
NA,15,TRBV5-1,TRBJ1-3,NA,CASSFSGDPGNTIYF,TGCGCCAGCAGCTTCTCAGGGGACCCTGGAAACACCATATATTTT
NA,16,TRBV5-1,TRBJ1-4,NA,CASSPGQQGTNEKLFF,TGCGCCAGCAGCCCCGGGCAGCAGGGGACTAATGAAAAACTGTTTTTT
NA,14,TRBV7-6,TRBJ2-3,NA,CASSLASGGDTQYF,TGTGCCAGCAGCTTAGCGTCGGGTGGGGATACGCAGTATTTT
NA,13,TRBV4-2,TRBJ2-7,NA,CASSQGSGYEQYF,TGTGCCAGCAGCCAAGGCTCGGGATACGAGCAGTACTTC
NA,16,TRBV5-1,TRBJ2-7,TRBD1,CASSRAPGQGGYEQYF,TGCGCCAGCAGCCGAGCTCCGGGACAGGGAGGGTACGAGCAGTACTTC
NA,12,TRBV10-1,TRBJ2-1,NA,CASSRHYNEQFF,TGCGCCAGCAGTCGACACTACAATGAGCAGTTCTTC
NA,16,TRBV7-8,TRBJ1-5,TRBD1,CASSQAWTGSGQPQHF,TGTGCCAGCAGCCAGGCCTGGACAGGCTCGGGGCAGCCCCAGCATTTT
NA,13,TRBV7-3,TRBJ1-5,NA,CASSLTGGEPQHF,TGTGCCAGCAGCTTAACAGGGGGTGAGCCCCAGCATTTT
NA,15,TRBV28,TRBJ2-7,TRBD2,CASSLATSGNYEQYF,TGTGCCAGCAGTTTAGCGACTAGCGGGAACTACGAGCAGTACTTC
NA,15,TRBV5-6,TRBJ2-2,NA,CASSTSPDGVGELFF,TGTGCCAGCAGCACCTCGCCGGATGGAGTCGGGGAGCTGTTTTTT
NA,14,TRBV29-1,TRBJ1-1,TRBD1,CSVGQGAMNTEAFF,TGCAGCGTTGGACAGGGGGCTATGAACACTGAAGCTTTCTTT
NA,16,TRBV7-2,TRBJ2-3,TRBD2,CASSPLAGDSTDTQYF,TGTGCCAGCAGCCCCCTAGCGGGAGACAGCACAGATACGCAGTATTTT
NA,16,TRBV9,TRBJ2-3,TRBD2,CASSVTGLRGTDTQYF,TGTGCCAGCAGCGTCACGGGACTACGGGGCACAGATACGCAGTATTTT
NA,15,TRBV6-5,TRBJ2-5,TRBD2,CASSGGASGEETQYF,TGTGCCAGCTCCGGGGGGGCGTCGGGTGAAGAGACCCAGTACTTC
NA,14,TRBV7-6,TRBJ2-7,NA,CASSEGGDAPEQYF,TGTGCCAGCAGCGAAGGGGGGGACGCTCCCGAGCAGTACTTC
NA,14,TRBV10-1,TRBJ2-1,TRBD2,CASSDFGLAGEQFF,TGCGCCAGCAGTGATTTCGGACTAGCGGGTGAGCAGTTCTTC
NA,15,TRBV4-2,TRBJ2-5,TRBD2,CASSPGTSARETQYF,TGTGCCAGCAGCCCTGGGACTAGCGCTAGGGAGACCCAGTACTTC
NA,13,TRBV5-1,TRBJ2-1,NA,CASRPGSYNEQFF,TGCGCCAGCAGACCAGGGTCCTACAATGAGCAGTTCTTC
NA,18,TRBV28,TRBJ1-3,TRBD1,CASNRIRDSPFSGNTIYF,TGTGCCAGCAACCGGATCAGGGACAGCCCCTTCTCTGGAAACACCATATATTTT
NA,16,TRBV7-9,TRBJ1-1,TRBD1,CASSTLTGVPNTEAFF,TGTGCCAGCAGTACCTTGACAGGGGTGCCGAACACTGAAGCTTTCTTT
NA,15,TRBV5-1,TRBJ2-5,TRBD1,CAGRPGTGNQETQYF,TGCGCCGGAAGACCTGGGACAGGGAACCAAGAGACCCAGTACTTC
NA,13,TRBV6-6,TRBJ2-3,NA,CASRPEATDTQYF,TGTGCCAGCAGGCCGGAGGCCACAGATACGCAGTATTTT
once,14,TRBV6-5,TRBJ2-1,NA,CASKRTGTYNEQFF,TGTGCCAGCAAAAGGACGGGAACCTACAATGAGCAGTTCTTC
NA,14,TRBV7-9,TRBJ1-1,NA,CASSRSGGNTEAFF,TGTGCCAGCAGCCGAAGCGGGGGGAACACTGAAGCTTTCTTT
NA,17,TRBV27,TRBJ2-6,NA,CASSLSQWGAGANVLTF,TGTGCCAGCAGTTTATCACAGTGGGGAGCTGGGGCCAACGTCCTGACTTTC
NA,14,TRBV9,TRBJ2-4,NA,CASSPGGAKNIQYF,TGTGCCAGCAGCCCAGGTGGAGCCAAAAACATTCAGTACTTC
NA,15,TRBV7-6,TRBJ2-2,TRBD2,CASSLVSSGTGELFF,TGTGCCAGCAGCTTAGTGTCTAGCGGGACCGGGGAGCTGTTTTTT
NA,15,TRBV19,TRBJ2-1,TRBD1,CASSIANRGLNEQFF,TGTGCCAGTAGTATAGCGAACAGGGGGCTCAATGAGCAGTTCTTC
once,13,TRBV6-4,TRBJ2-4,NA,CASSPGLGDIQYF,TGTGCCAGCAGTCCGGGACTTGGGGACATTCAGTACTTC
once,14,TRBV6-1,TRBJ2-2,NA,CASSAYRAPGELFF,TGTGCCAGCAGTGCCTACAGGGCCCCCGGGGAGCTGTTTTTT
NA,14,TRBV7-3,TRBJ2-1,NA,CASSRRESYNEQFF,TGTGCCAGCAGCCGCCGGGAATCCTACAATGAGCAGTTCTTC
NA,15,TRBV6-5,TRBJ1-2,TRBD1,CASSPGTGHYYGYTF,TGTGCCAGCAGTCCGGGGACAGGGCATTACTATGGCTACACCTTC
NA,16,TRBV11-3,TRBJ2-5,TRBD1,CASSPRTGLTQETQYF,TGTGCCAGCAGCCCGAGGACAGGATTGACTCAAGAGACCCAGTACTTC
NA,17,TRBV18,TRBJ2-1,NA,CASSRLHDSSAYNEQFF,TGTGCCAGCTCACGACTACACGATAGCAGCGCCTACAATGAGCAGTTCTTC
NA,15,TRBV11-2,TRBJ2-1,NA,CASSLASGSYNEQFF,TGTGCCAGCAGCTTAGCGAGCGGGTCCTACAATGAGCAGTTCTTC
NA,15,TRBV5-4,TRBJ2-7,TRBD1,CASSPGTAGPYEQYF,TGTGCCAGCAGCCCAGGGACAGCAGGACCCTACGAGCAGTACTTC
few,16,TRBV5-1,TRBJ1-2,NA,CASRRGQPLYNYGYTF,TGCGCCAGCAGACGGGGACAACCGCTTTATAACTATGGCTACACCTTC
NA,16,TRBV5-3,TRBJ2-7,TRBD2,CARSVRLAGDSYEQYF,TGTGCCAGAAGCGTACGACTAGCGGGGGACTCCTACGAGCAGTACTTC
NA,14,TRBV6-1,TRBJ1-2,NA,CASSSPPGVYGYTF,TGTGCCAGCAGCTCTCCCCCAGGGGTCTATGGCTACACCTTC
once,16,TRBV23-1,TRBJ1-1,TRBD1,CASSQRHDRGYTEAFF,TGCGCCAGCAGTCAACGTCATGACAGGGGGTACACTGAAGCTTTCTTT
NA,15,TRBV27,TRBJ1-2,NA,CASSSLPGGGYGYTF,TGTGCCAGCAGTTCCCTCCCGGGGGGCGGGTATGGCTACACCTTC
NA,16,TRBV7-8,TRBJ1-3,NA,CASRPFQGSHGNTIYF,TGTGCCAGCAGACCCTTCCAGGGATCACATGGAAACACCATATATTTT